One and the same sample provided the 19 T cell receptor beta chains below, sequenced in a study of blood T cell repertoires in COVID-19. Assay: immunoSEQ multiplex PCR; the TCRdb copy retains only in-frame clones and omits some. There are around 100,000 clones in the sample; around nine tenths occur only once, and over 15% lies in the top ten. What was sequenced was peripheral blood. All receptors come from a human donor in a cohort sampled during active COVID-19.

The genes are TRBV19 and TRBJ2-7; 12 bases align to TRBD1. Germline V gene data show CDR1 as LNHDA and CDR2 as SQIVND (reference sequence). The trim removed 4 bases at V and 4 bases at J, leaving 11 bases unmatched. This CDR3 region has 17 residues. In DNA, the CDR3 is TGTGCCAGTAGTAAAACTCACCCGGGACAGGGGGCTTACGAGCAGTACTTC. It is translated as CASSKTHPGQGAYEQYF. Full variable domain (rest looked up from reference TRBV19 and TRBJ2-7): DGGITQSPKYLFRKEGQNVTLSCEQNLNHDAMYWYRQDPGQGLRLIYYSQIVNDFQKGDIAEGYSVSREKKESFPLTVTSAQKNPTAFYLCASSKTHPGQGAYEQYFGPGTRLTVT.

This clone was detected only a few times. This sequence joins TRBV4-1 and TRBJ1-2; D is perhaps TRBD1 (5 bases). CDR1 MGHRA and CDR2 YSYEKL come from the germline V gene. Trimming left V 6 bases short and J 2 bases short, with 10 bases between. This CDR3 is 13 amino acids long. CDR3 residues: CASSLDTNYGYTF. The CDR3 nucleotides are TGCGCCAGCAGTTTGGACACGAACTATGGCTACACCTTC.

The rearrangement joins TRBV30 to TRBJ2-5; TRBD2 agrees at 9 bases. CDR1 is GTSNPN and CDR2 is SVGIG in the germline V gene (reference sequence). This CDR3 is 15 amino acids long. Trimming took 0 bases from V and 5 from J; bases not matched to a gene: 7. CDR3: CAWSVSAGGLETQYF. CDR3 in DNA: TGTGCCTGGAGTGTATCGGCGGGAGGGTTGGAGACCCAGTACTTC.

This clone was picked up one time. The V gene is TRBV5-1, the J gene TRBJ1-4, with a weak D call TRBD1 (6 bases). Per germline, CDR1 SGHRS and CDR2 YFSETQ. The V end was cut by 0 bases, the J end by 1 base, with 10 bases between. This CDR3 is built from 16 residues. The CDR3 here is CASSLEVQGTNEKLFF. The CDR3 nucleotides are TGCGCCAGCAGCTTGGAGGTACAGGGAACTAATGAAAAACTGTTTTTT.

CDR3 region: CSVRGGSSYTQYF. CDR3 coding DNA: TGCAGCGTTCGCGGCGGGAGCTCGTATACGCAGTATTTT. The chain employs TRBV29-1 and TRBJ2-3, with TRBD2 identical over 7 bases. There are 13 residues in the CDR3. The germline CDR1 and CDR2 sequences are SQVTM and ANQGSEA. With V trimmed by 5 bases and J by 7 bases, 9 bases remained unmatched.

This chain joins TRBV25-1 and TRBJ2-3; D is possibly TRBD2 (7 bases). CDR1 and CDR2 from the germline V gene are MGHDK and SYGVNS. This CDR3 is built from 15 residues. Trimming took 5 bases from V and 2 from J, leaving 14 bases between them. The CDR3 nucleotides read TGTGCCAGCAGTAACCGGGGGGCAATCACAGATACGCAGTATTTT. It yields the protein CASSNRGAITDTQYF.

The chain uses TRBV9 and TRBJ2-7; 9 bases are a match to TRBD2. J gave up 2 bases and V 2 bases, and 5 bases lay outside the gene matches. Per germline, CDR1 SGDLS and CDR2 YYNGEE. The CDR3 is 15 amino acids. CDR3 in DNA: TGTGCCAGCAGCGTTGCTAGCGGGGCAGCCTACGAGCAGTACTTC. Its translation is CASSVASGAAYEQYF.

The gene calls are TRBV12-5 and TRBJ1-5; D remains unclear. The V gene's germline CDR1 is LGHNT and CDR2 FRNRAP. Trimming took off 2 bases at V and 7 bases at J, with 9 bases between the two ends. The CDR3 is 13 residues long. This CDR3 is CASGLPPRQPQHF. In DNA, the CDR3 is TGTGCTAGTGGTTTGCCACCTAGACAGCCCCAGCATTTT. Full variable domain (rest looked up from reference TRBV12-5 and TRBJ1-5): DARVTQTPRHKVTEMGQEVTMRCQPILGHNTVFWYRQTMMQGLELLAYFRNRAPLDDSGMPKDRFSAEMPDATLATLKIQPSEPRDSAVYFCASGLPPRQPQHFGDGTRLSIL.

The J gene is TRBJ2-3, the V gene TRBV5-1; unclear D gene. CDR3 length: 12 amino acids. CDR1 is SGHRS, CDR2 YFSETQ, per germline. The germline V and J ends were trimmed by 5 bases and 2 bases, with 6 bases remaining between them. CDR3 amino acids: CASRVDTDTQYF. The CDR3 region has the DNA TGCGCCAGCAGGGTAGACACAGATACGCAGTATTTT. Combining the CDR3 with reference TRBV5-1 and TRBJ2-3 gives the whole variable domain KAGVTQTPRYLIKTRGQQVTLSCSPISGHRSVSWYQQTPGQGLQFLFEYFSETQRNKGNFPGRFSGRQFSNSRSEMNVSTLELGDSALYLCASRVDTDTQYFGPGTRLTVL.

The gene calls are TRBV6-2 or TRBV6-3 and TRBJ2-5; TRBD1 agrees at 7 bases. The CDR3 has 15 amino acids. V shed 5 bases and J 4 bases; nucleotides not matched to a gene: 10. The germline gives CDR1 MNHEY, CDR2 SVGEGT. The CDR3 reads CASSTGVVITETQYF. The DNA for the CDR3 is TGTGCCAGCAGTACAGGGGTAGTCATTACAGAGACCCAGTACTTC.

The chain employs TRBV30 and TRBJ1-1; TRBD1 agrees at 7 bases. Germline-derived CDR1 and CDR2 are GTSNPN and SVGIG (reference sequence). Unmatched junction bases numbered 6, after V lost 2 bases and J lost 0 bases. This CDR3 comprises 15 residues. The CDR3 loop is CAWSRDSRLNTEAFF. CDR3 DNA: TGTGCCTGGAGTCGGGACAGCCGTCTGAACACTGAAGCTTTCTTT.

This clone came up a few times. V and J are TRBV9 and TRBJ2-3; no clear D gene. With 4 bases removed from V and 4 bases from J, the gap between germline ends came to 10 bases. The germline V gene encodes CDR1 SGDLS and CDR2 YYNGEE. The length of the CDR3 is 13 residues. In nucleotides, the CDR3 is TGTGCCAGCAGCCCCAGGATCTCAGATACGCAGTATTTT. The encoded protein is CASSPRISDTQYF.

The chain has TRBV5-1 and TRBJ2-1, with TRBD1 matching over 7 bases. The CDR3 runs 14 residues. V lost 5 bases and J lost 7; bases outside the gene matches: 9. Germline V CDR1 and CDR2: SGHRS, YFSETQ. The CDR3 DNA follows: TGCGCCAGCAGGTCGGGACAGCGGTGGAATGAGCAGTTCTTC. Its translation: CASRSGQRWNEQFF.

The DNA of the CDR3 is TGTGCCAGCAGTCCGGACGCAAGGGGGTATGGCTACACCTTC. Amino acids: CASSPDARGYGYTF. The rearrangement links TRBV6-6 to TRBJ1-2, with D tentatively TRBD1 (6 bases). V gave up 5 bases and J gave up 5 bases, with 15 bases separating them. This CDR3 region has 14 residues. Per germline, CDR1 MNHNY and CDR2 SVGAGI (reference sequence).

The chain employs TRBV4-3 and TRBJ2-2; perhaps TRBD2 as D (6 bases). Trimming stripped 0 bases from V and 3 bases from J, with 11 bases between. The CDR3 has 16 residues. CDR1 is LGHNA, CDR2 YSLEER, per germline. The CDR3 loop is CASSQEGLTYTGELFF. The CDR3 DNA follows: TGCGCCAGCAGCCAAGAAGGACTAACCTACACCGGGGAGCTGTTTTTT.

The chain employs TRBV4-1 and TRBJ1-2, with no clear D. Germline assignment: CDR1 MGHRA and CDR2 YSYEKL. Deletions cut 0 bases from V and 7 bases from J, with 12 bases between. The CDR3 length is 14 residues. The CDR3 nucleotides read TGCGCCAGCAGCCAAGATCCTACAGTCTTTGGCTACACCTTC. It translates to CASSQDPTVFGYTF.

V is TRBV5-6 and J is TRBJ2-1, with 7 positions matching TRBD1. The germline V gene has CDR1 SGHDT and CDR2 YYEEEE. The CDR3 extends over 15 amino acids. The V gene end was trimmed by 5 bases and the J gene end by 4 bases; junction bases not matched to a gene: 9. The chain's CDR3 is CASRRTGTDYNEQFF. DNA for the CDR3: TGTGCCAGCAGACGGACCGGGACAGATTACAATGAGCAGTTCTTC.

The chain is built from TRBV2 and TRBJ1-1; possibly TRBD1 for D (5 bases). Germline CDR1 reads SNHLY; CDR2 reads FYNNEI. CDR3 length: 14 residues. Deletions cut 2 bases from V and 3 bases from J, with 10 bases between. CDR3 residues: CASSERGGYTEAFF. For the CDR3, the DNA is TGTGCCAGCAGTGAAAGGGGTGGGTACACTGAAGCTTTCTTT. The variable domain in full, completed from reference TRBV2 and TRBJ1-1, reads EPEVTQTPSHQVTQMGQEVILRCVPISNHLYFYWYRQILGQKVEFLVSFYNNEISEKSEIFDDQFSVERPDGSNFTLKIRSTKLEDSAMYFCASSERGGYTEAFFGQGTRLTVV.

This clone was seen once. The chain links TRBV19 to TRBJ2-2; possible D gene TRBD2, 6 bases. This CDR3 is built from 14 residues. Trimming took off 6 bases at V and 4 bases at J, with 12 bases between the two ends. Germline CDR1 reads LNHDA; CDR2 reads SQIVND (reference sequence). CDR3 coding DNA: TGTGCCAGTAGGGGGGGATCGGGCACCGGGGAGCTGTTTTTT. This encodes CASRGGSGTGELFF.